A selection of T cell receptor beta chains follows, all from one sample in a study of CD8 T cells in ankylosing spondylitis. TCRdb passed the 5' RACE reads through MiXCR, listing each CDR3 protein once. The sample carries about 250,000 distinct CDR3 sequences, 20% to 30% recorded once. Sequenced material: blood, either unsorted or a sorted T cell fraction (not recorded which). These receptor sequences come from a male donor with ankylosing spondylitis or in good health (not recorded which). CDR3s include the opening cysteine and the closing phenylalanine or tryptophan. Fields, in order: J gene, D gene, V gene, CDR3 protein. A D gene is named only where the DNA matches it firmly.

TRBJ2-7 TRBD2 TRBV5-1 CASSLRAGLGNLRNYEQYF
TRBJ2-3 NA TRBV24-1 CATSVSGSTDTQYF
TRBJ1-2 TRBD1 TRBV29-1 CSVGTGAGYTF
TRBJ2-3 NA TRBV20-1 CSAVDTQGDTQYF
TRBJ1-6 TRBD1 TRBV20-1 CSARTGSEYSPLHF
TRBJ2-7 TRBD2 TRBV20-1 CSAEERGNYEQYF
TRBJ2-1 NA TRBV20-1 CSANPTEEQFF
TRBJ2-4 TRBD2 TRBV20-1 CSARRTSGENIQYF
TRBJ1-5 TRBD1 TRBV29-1 CSVSGQRNQPQHF
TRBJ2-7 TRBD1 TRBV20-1 CSATRGTGVHEQYF
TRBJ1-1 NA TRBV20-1 CSARTSTTEAFF
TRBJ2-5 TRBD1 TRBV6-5 CASSYKGAGTQYF
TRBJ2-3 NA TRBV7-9 CASSHTTGGPDTQYF
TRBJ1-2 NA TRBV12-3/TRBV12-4 CASSFLASGYGYTF
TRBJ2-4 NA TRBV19 CASSSQQGLQYF
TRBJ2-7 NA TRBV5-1 CASSLGVQPTVSYEQYF
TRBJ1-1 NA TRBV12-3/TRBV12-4 CASSFGAGATEAFF
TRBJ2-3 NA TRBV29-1 CSVEKQGDTQYF
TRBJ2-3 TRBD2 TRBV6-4 CASRPFPGLAGGPSSTDTQYF
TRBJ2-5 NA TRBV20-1 CSAVQGTQYF
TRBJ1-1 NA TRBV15 CATSRDQGQWTEAFF
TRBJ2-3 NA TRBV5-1 CASSLGRWTDTQYF
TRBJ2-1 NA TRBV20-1 CSAALNEQFF
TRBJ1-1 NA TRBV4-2 CASSQEGPPIKTEAFF
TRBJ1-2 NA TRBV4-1 CASSQEDRTYGYTF
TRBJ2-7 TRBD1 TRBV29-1 CSVSGAPGTGLYEQYF
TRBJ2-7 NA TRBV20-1 CSAKKYPAYEQYF
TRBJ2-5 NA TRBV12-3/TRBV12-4 CASSLRGIQETQYF